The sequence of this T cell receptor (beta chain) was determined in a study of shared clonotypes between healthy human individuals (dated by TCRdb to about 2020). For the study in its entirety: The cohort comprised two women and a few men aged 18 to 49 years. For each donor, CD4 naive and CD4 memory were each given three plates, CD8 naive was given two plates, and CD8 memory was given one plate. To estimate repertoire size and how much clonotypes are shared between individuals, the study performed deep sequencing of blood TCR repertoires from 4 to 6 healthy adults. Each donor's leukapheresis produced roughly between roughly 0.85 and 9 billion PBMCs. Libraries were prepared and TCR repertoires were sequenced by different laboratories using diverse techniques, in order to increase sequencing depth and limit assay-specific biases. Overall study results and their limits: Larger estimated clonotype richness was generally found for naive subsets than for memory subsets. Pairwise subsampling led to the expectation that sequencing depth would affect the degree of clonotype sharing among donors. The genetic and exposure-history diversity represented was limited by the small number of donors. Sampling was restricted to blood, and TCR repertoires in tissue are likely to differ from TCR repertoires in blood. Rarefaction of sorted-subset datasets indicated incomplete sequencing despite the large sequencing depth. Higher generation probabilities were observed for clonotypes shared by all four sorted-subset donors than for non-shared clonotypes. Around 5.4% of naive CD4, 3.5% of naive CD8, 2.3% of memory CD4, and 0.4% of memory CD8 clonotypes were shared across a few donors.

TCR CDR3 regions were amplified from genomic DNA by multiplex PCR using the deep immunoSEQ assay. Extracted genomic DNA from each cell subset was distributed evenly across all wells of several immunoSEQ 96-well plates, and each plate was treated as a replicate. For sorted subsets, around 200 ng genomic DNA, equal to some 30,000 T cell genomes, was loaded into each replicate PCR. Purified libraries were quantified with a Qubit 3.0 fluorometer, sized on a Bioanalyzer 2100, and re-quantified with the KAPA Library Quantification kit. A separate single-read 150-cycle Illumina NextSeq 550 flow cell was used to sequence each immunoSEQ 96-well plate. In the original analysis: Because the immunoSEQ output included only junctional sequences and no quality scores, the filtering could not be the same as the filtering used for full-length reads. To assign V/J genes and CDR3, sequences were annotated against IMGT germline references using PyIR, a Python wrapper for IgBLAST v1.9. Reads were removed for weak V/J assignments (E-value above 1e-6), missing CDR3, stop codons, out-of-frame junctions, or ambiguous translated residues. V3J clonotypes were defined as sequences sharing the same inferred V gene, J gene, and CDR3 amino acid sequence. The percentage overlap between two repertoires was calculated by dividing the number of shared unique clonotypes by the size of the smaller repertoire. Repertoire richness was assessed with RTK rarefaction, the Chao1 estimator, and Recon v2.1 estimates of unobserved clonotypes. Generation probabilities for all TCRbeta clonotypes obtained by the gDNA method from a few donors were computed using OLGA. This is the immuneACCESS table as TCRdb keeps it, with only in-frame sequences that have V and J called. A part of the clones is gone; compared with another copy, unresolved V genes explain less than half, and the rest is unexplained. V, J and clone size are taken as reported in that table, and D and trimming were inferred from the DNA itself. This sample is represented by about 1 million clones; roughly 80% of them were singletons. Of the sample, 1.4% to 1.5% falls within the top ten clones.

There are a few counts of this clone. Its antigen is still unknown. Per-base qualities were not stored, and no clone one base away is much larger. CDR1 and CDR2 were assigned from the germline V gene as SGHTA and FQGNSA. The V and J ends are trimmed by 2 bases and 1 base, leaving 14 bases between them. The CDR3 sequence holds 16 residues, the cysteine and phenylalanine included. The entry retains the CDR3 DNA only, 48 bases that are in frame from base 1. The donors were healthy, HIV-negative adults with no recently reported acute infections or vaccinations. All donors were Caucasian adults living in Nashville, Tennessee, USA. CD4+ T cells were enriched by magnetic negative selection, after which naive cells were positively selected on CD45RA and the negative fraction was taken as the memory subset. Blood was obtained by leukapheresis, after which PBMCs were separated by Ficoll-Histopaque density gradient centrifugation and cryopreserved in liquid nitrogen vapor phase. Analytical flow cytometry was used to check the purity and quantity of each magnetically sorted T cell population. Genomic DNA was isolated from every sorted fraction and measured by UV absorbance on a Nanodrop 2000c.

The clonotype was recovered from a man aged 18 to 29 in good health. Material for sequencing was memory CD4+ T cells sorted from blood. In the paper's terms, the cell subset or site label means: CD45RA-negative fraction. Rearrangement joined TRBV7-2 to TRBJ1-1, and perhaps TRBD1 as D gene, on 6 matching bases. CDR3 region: CASSLPRGAGNTEAFF. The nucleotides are TGTGCCAGCAGCTTACCCCGGGGGGCAGGGAACACTGAAGCTTTCTTT.